This entry lists 24 T cell receptor beta chains sequenced from one sample in a study of T cell clonality in common variable immunodeficiency. The method was immunoSEQ multiplex PCR; TCRdb's version includes in-frame clones alone and lacks a portion of them. This sample carries some 19,000 clones and no singletons, and roughly a quarter goes to the top ten. These receptors' targets are unknown. Study findings and constraints: Common variable immunodeficiency TCR beta sequences reportedly had fewer deletions and N-nucleotide insertions.

The sample comprised peripheral blood mononuclear cells. These receptors all stem from a human donor with common variable immunodeficiency.

The sequenced CDR3 bases are TGTGCCAGCACCGCGAAGTTTAATGAA. Translating it yields CASTAKFNE. The whole CDR3 sequence reads CASTAKFNEAFF. The V gene is TRBV7-9, the J gene TRBJ1-1; D not resolved. The read terminates 3 residues before the CDR3 end, so the remaining end is supplied by the germline J gene. Trimming removed 7 bases at V and 7 bases at J, with 13 bases between. There are 12 residues in the CDR3. Germline CDR1 SEHNR, CDR2 FQNEAQ (reference sequence).

This clone occurred a few times. Sequencing ends 3 residues short of the CDR3 end; the germline J gene provides the rest. V and J are TRBV18 and TRBJ1-3; tentative D call: TRBD1 (6 bases). This CDR3 region has 14 residues. Germline V CDR1 and CDR2: KGHSH, LQKENI. The V gene lost 3 bases and the J gene lost 2 bases, with 8 bases spanning the gap. The sequenced CDR3 bases are TGTGCCAGCTCACCGGACAGACCTGGAAACACC. Its translation is CASSPDRPGNT. The whole CDR3 sequence reads CASSPDRPGNTIYF.

This clone was found a few times. From the germline J gene comes the end of the CDR3, since the read stops 3 residues before it. This chain connects TRBV6-1 to TRBJ2-3; D possibly uses TRBD1 or TRBD2 (5 bases each). Trimming shortened V by 2 bases and J by 5 bases, and 20 bases separated the two germline ends. There are 17 residues in the CDR3. Looked up from germline, CDR1 is MNHNS and CDR2 is SASEGT. CDR3 loop: CASSEFAGRGTIDTQYF. Incomplete CDR3 DNA: TGTGCCAGCAGTGAATTCGCAGGGAGAGGTACAATAGATACG.

This clone was detected only a few times. The sequenced part of the CDR3 DNA is TGTGCCAGCTCACCACAGGTGGACTCGGGCGATTCCGCCGGGGAG. Protein product: CASSPQVDSGDSAGE. The complete CDR3 sequence is CASSPQVDSGDSAGELFF. V gene TRBV18 combines with J gene TRBJ2-2; possibly TRBD2 for D (5 bases). The read is 3 residues too short to cover the CDR3 end, so that end is filled in from the germline J gene. The CDR3 loop spans 18 amino acids. Germline CDR1 reads KGHSH; CDR2 reads LQKENI. Deletions cut 1 base from V and 6 bases from J, with 21 bases between.

This clone has more than one count but fewer than ten. The DNA read from the CDR3 is TGTGCCAGTAGTCCACGGACTCCCCGGAGGTCAATGTTTGGTGAG. It encodes CASSPRTPRRSMFGE. The entire CDR3 protein reads CASSPRTPRRSMFGEQFF. The chain uses TRBV19 and TRBJ2-1; D might be TRBD2 (5 bases). The read ends 3 residues before the CDR3 terminus; that terminus is restored from the germline J gene. Germline CDR1 LNHDA, CDR2 SQIVND (reference sequence). V shed 5 bases and J shed 9 bases, with 29 bases lying between them. This CDR3 comprises 18 residues.

A note on this clone: The sequenced fragment ends 3 residues before the CDR3 boundary, so the rest is inferred from the germline J gene. The chain couples TRBV7-7 to TRBJ2-1, with 8 bases that match TRBD1. CDR1 and CDR2 from the germline V gene are SSHAT and FNYEAQ (reference sequence). The V and J ends lost 5 bases and 9 bases, in that order; junction bases with no gene match: 6. This CDR3 has 13 residues. The chain's CDR3 is CASSAHRGSEQFF. The DNA read from the CDR3 is TGTGCCAGCAGCGCCCACAGGGGGAGTGAG.

CDR3 in amino acids: CASSIRFLGLEAFF. CDR3 bases read: TGTGCCAGTAGTATTCGATTCTTGGGCCTAGAA. The chain couples TRBV19 to TRBJ1-1; D is unresolved. The sequence runs out 3 residues before the end of the CDR3; the remainder is reconstructed from the germline J gene. This CDR3 is 14 amino acids long. Germline CDR1 LNHDA, CDR2 SQIVND (reference sequence).

This clone was seen more than once but under ten times. The sequenced fragment ends 3 residues before the CDR3 boundary, so the rest is inferred from the germline J gene. The chain joins TRBV20-1 to TRBJ2-5; 7 nucleotides align to TRBD2. Germline CDR1 DFQATT, CDR2 SNEGSKA (reference sequence). V trimming: 5 bases; J trimming: 7 bases; junction bases outside the gene matches: 16. This CDR3 contains 15 residues. CDR3 DNA (partial): TGCAGTGCTGGACAAACGACTAGCTCCCAGGGGACC. Translation: CSAGQTTSSQGT. In full, the CDR3 is CSAGQTTSSQGTQYF.

With regard to this clone: Read coverage stops 3 residues before the CDR3 terminus; the germline J gene supplies the remainder. The V call is TRBV2, the J call TRBJ2-5; D is unclear. Germline V lookup: CDR1 SNHLY, CDR2 FYNNEI. V was clipped by 6 bases and J by 6 bases, with 8 bases between them. The CDR3 consists of 11 residues. CDR3 DNA (partial): TGTGCCAGCAGGTTCGGTAAGACC. It is translated as CASRFGKT. The whole CDR3 reads CASRFGKTQYF.

This clone was counted only a few times. CDR3 DNA (partial): TGTGCCAGCAGGAATAGGGGACTAGCGGGAGTAAATGAG. Translated, it gives CASRNRGLAGVNE. The entire CDR3 is CASRNRGLAGVNEQFF. The chain is built from TRBV2 and TRBJ2-1; the match to TRBD2 covers 14 bases. The read terminates 3 residues before the CDR3 end, so the remaining end is supplied by the germline J gene. The junction had 8 bases not matched to a gene; V was cut back by 6 bases and J by 7 bases. The CDR3 length is 16 residues. Germline CDR1 reads SNHLY; CDR2 reads FYNNEI. Full variable domain (outside the CDR3, taken from reference TRBV2 and TRBJ2-1): EPEVTQTPSHQVTQMGQEVILRCVPISNHLYFYWYRQILGQKVEFLVSFYNNEISEKSEIFDDQFSVERPDGSNFTLKIRSTKLEDSAMYFCASRNRGLAGVNEQFFGPGTRLTVL.

This chain's CDR3 is CASSIVYRITSTDTQYF. Partial CDR3 DNA: TGTGCCAGTAGTATAGTCTACAGGATAACTAGCACAGATACG. V gene TRBV19 combines with J gene TRBJ2-3, with TRBD1 as a possible D gene (5 bases). The CDR3 end is not reached by the read, which stops 3 residues before it; the germline J gene fills it in. This CDR3 region has 17 residues. Germline V CDR1 and CDR2: LNHDA, SQIVND (reference sequence). V was clipped by 1 base and J by 0 bases, with 14 bases between them.

Here the CDR3 reads CASSRGGPGNTIYF. CDR3 DNA, as far as it was read: TGTGCCAGTAGTCGGGGGGGCCCTGGAAACACC. V gene TRBV19 combines with J gene TRBJ1-3; TRBD1 is a possible D gene (6 bases). The CDR3 goes on 3 residues after the read ends, and that part is filled in from the germline J gene. The germline CDR1 and CDR2 sequences are LNHDA and SQIVND (reference sequence). Trimming took 5 bases from V and 2 from J, leaving 10 bases between them. This CDR3 is built from 14 residues.

In regard to this clone: The read terminates 3 residues before the CDR3 end, so the remaining end is supplied by the germline J gene. J is TRBJ2-1 and V is TRBV19; TRBD2 agrees at 12 bases. With V trimmed by 1 base and J by 8 bases, 18 bases remained unmatched. The CDR3 spans 20 residues. In germline, CDR1 is LNHDA, CDR2 SQIVND (reference sequence). The CDR3: CASSIGLSPSGRADHDEQFF. Partial CDR3 DNA: TGTGCCAGTAGTATAGGCCTTTCTCCTAGCGGGAGGGCCGATCACGATGAG.

Turning to this clone: Sequencing ends 3 residues short of the CDR3 end; the germline J gene provides the rest. This chain links TRBV19 with TRBJ1-4, with TRBD1 matching over 7 bases. Unmatched junction bases numbered 17, after V lost 5 bases and J lost 2 bases. The CDR3 covers 19 residues. The germline CDR1 and CDR2 sequences are LNHDA and SQIVND (reference sequence). Incomplete CDR3 DNA: TGTGCCAGTAGTCCGCCGCAGGGGGTTATTTTGGTTACTAATGAAAAA. Translated: CASSPPQGVILVTNEK. The entire CDR3 is CASSPPQGVILVTNEKLFF. The full variable domain, in which reference TRBV19 and TRBJ1-4 provide the parts outside the CDR3, is DGGITQSPKYLFRKEGQNVTLSCEQNLNHDAMYWYRQDPGQGLRLIYYSQIVNDFQKGDIAEGYSVSREKKESFPLTVTSAQKNPTAFYLCASSPPQGVILVTNEKLFFGSGTQLSVL.

This clone was counted many times. The read ends 3 residues shy of where the CDR3 ends; the end is completed using the germline J gene. This sequence joins TRBV11-2 and TRBJ1-6, with 7 bases matching TRBD1. The CDR3 is 15 residues long. Unmatched junction bases numbered 4, after V lost 3 bases and J lost 5 bases. Germline CDR1 reads SGHAT; CDR2 reads FQNNGV. The covered CDR3 bases are TGTGCCAGCAGCTTTGGGCAGGGGGATAATTCACCC. It encodes CASSFGQGDNSP. The CDR3, in full, reads CASSFGQGDNSPLHF.

Comments on this clone: The read falls 3 residues short of the CDR3 end, and the missing part is taken from the germline J gene. The V call is TRBV18, the J call TRBJ2-2, with TRBD1 identical over 9 bases. Unmatched junction bases numbered 8, after V lost 4 bases and J lost 2 bases. The CDR3 runs 17 residues. The germline CDR1 and CDR2 sequences are KGHSH and LQKENI. Here the CDR3 reads CASSQDTGGLNTGELFF. The CDR3 bases that were read are TGTGCCAGCTCACAAGATACAGGGGGCCTAAACACCGGGGAG.

CDR3 amino acids: CASSSGFSEAFF. Partial CDR3 DNA: TGTGCCAGCAGTTCAGGGTTCTCTGAA. This chain connects TRBV6-2 or TRBV6-3 to TRBJ1-1; TRBD1 is a possible D gene (5 bases). The read ends 3 residues shy of where the CDR3 ends; the end is completed using the germline J gene. CDR3 length equals 12 residues. Trimming stripped 4 bases from V and 6 bases from J, with 9 bases between. Germline V CDR1 and CDR2: MNHEY, SVGEGT.

This clone was recorded a few times. From the germline J gene comes the end of the CDR3, since the read stops 3 residues before it. The chain carries TRBV5-1 and TRBJ2-3; D call uncertain. The CDR3 is 14 residues long. V shed 5 bases and J shed 0 bases, with 10 bases lying between them. Germline CDR1 is SGHRS and CDR2 is YFSETQ. The DNA read from the CDR3 is TGCGCCAGCAGGAGAGAGACTAGCACAGATACG. Translated, it gives CASRRETSTDT. The entire CDR3 is CASRRETSTDTQYF. Looking up the rest from reference TRBV5-1 and TRBJ2-3 gives the full variable domain: KAGVTQTPRYLIKTRGQQVTLSCSPISGHRSVSWYQQTPGQGLQFLFEYFSETQRNKGNFPGRFSGRQFSNSRSEMNVSTLELGDSALYLCASRRETSTDTQYFGPGTRLTVL.

This clone was seen repeatedly, ten times or more. The read comes to an end 3 residues before the CDR3 does, leaving the germline J gene to fill in the end. The gene calls are TRBV12-3 or TRBV12-4 and TRBJ1-5; D perhaps matches TRBD1 (6 bases). The V gene lost 3 bases and the J gene lost 4 bases, with 25 bases spanning the gap. The length of the CDR3 is 19 residues. The DNA read from the CDR3 is TGTGCCAGCAGTTTTCTTGAACAGGGCGCGGTAGAATGGAATCAGCCC. Translating it yields CASSFLEQGAVEWNQP. The CDR3 as a whole reads CASSFLEQGAVEWNQPQHF.

This clone has just a few counts. The CDR3 end is not reached by the read, which stops 3 residues before it; the germline J gene fills it in. This chain connects TRBV18 to TRBJ2-5; the D is unclear. Per germline, CDR1 KGHSH and CDR2 LQKENI. The CDR3 sequence is 15 residues long. V was trimmed by 1 base and J by 1 base, leaving 10 bases between them. The CDR3 bases that were read are TGTGCCAGCTCACCACAATCTGACTTCCAAGAGACC. Translated, it gives CASSPQSDFQET. The whole CDR3 sequence reads CASSPQSDFQETQYF. Full variable domain (rest looked up from reference TRBV18 and TRBJ2-5): NAGVMQNPRHLVRRRGQEARLRCSPMKGHSHVYWYRQLPEEGLKFMVYLQKENIIDESGMPKERFSAEFPKEGPSILRIQQVVRGDSAAYFCASSPQSDFQETQYFGPGTRLLVL.

This clone was counted many times. This chain's CDR3 is CASSASSGSFNNEQFF. The DNA read from the CDR3 is TGTGCCAGCAGCGCATCTAGCGGGAGCTTTAACAATGAG. V is TRBV7-3 and J is TRBJ2-1; 10 bases align to TRBD2. The read finishes 3 residues shy of the CDR3 end, and the germline J gene is used to complete it. Per germline, CDR1 SGHTA and CDR2 FQGTGA. This CDR3 has 16 amino acids. The V and J ends lost 5 bases and 5 bases, in that order; junction bases with no gene match: 9. Drawing the rest from reference TRBV7-3 and TRBJ2-1, the complete variable domain is GAGVSQTPSNKVTEKGKYVELRCDPISGHTALYWYRQSLGQGPEFLIYFQGTGAADDSGLPNDRFFAVRPEGSVSTLKIQRTERGDSAVYLCASSASSGSFNNEQFFGPGTRLTVL.

This clone was seen a handful of times. The read gets to within 3 residues of the CDR3 end, and the germline J gene fills in the rest. This chain connects TRBV7-2 to TRBJ2-3, with D maybe TRBD2 (6 bases). Germline values: CDR1 SGHTA, CDR2 FQGNSA. This CDR3 is built from 14 residues. The part of the CDR3 DNA that was read is TGTGCCAGCAGCTTAAGAGGTCCCGGGACTCCG. Its translation: CASSLRGPGTP. The entire CDR3 sequence reads CASSLRGPGTPQYF.

This clone occurred a few times. The read falls 3 residues short of the CDR3 end, and the missing part is taken from the germline J gene. This chain joins TRBV19 and TRBJ2-1; 12 bases map to TRBD2. The V segment lost 6 bases and the J segment 6 bases; nucleotides outside the gene matches: 9. CDR1 and CDR2 from the germline V gene are LNHDA and SQIVND (reference sequence). There are 16 residues in the CDR3. The covered CDR3 bases are TGTGCCAGTAGAGGGGCTAGCGGGGGGGCAGTCAATGAG. As protein: CASRGASGGAVNE. In full, the CDR3 is CASRGASGGAVNEQFF.

This clone was seen at least ten times. The CDR3 extends 3 residues past the end of the read, so its final part is completed from the germline J gene. The chain combines TRBV29-1 with TRBJ2-7, with D perhaps matching TRBD1 (6 bases). This CDR3 is 12 amino acids long. Germline assignment: CDR1 SQVTM and CDR2 ANQGSEA. Trimming left V 7 bases short and J 1 base short, with 11 bases between. CDR3 DNA, as far as it was read: TGCAGCGCCGGGACATCATCCTACGAG. This encodes CSAGTSSYE. The CDR3 reads in full as CSAGTSSYEQYF.